The 3 T cell receptor beta chains given below trace back to one sample, sequenced in a study of blood T cell repertoires in COVID-19 (TCRdb year 2020). The protocol used for the library was the immunoSEQ multiplex PCR assay. Sourced from immuneACCESS, this table was stored by TCRdb with only in-frame sequences that have V and J called. A share of the clones is absent; for the studies checked, an unresolved V gene accounts for under half, and the remainder has no known explanation. This sample comprises fewer than 200,000 clones, approximately 87% of them detected only once. The top ten clones comprise under 15% of the sample. The source material was peripheral blood. The receptors were gathered from a woman between 65 and 79 years old with COVID-19, enrolled during active disease.

CDR3: CASSLGPVEKLFF. The CDR3 nucleotides are TGTGCCAGCAGCTTAGGTCCGGTAGAAAAACTGTTTTTT. The J gene is TRBJ1-4, the V gene TRBV7-9; the D is unclear. V dropped 1 base and J dropped 8 bases, with 8 bases sitting between them. The CDR3 sequence is 13 residues long. The germline V gene has CDR1 SEHNR and CDR2 FQNEAQ (reference sequence).

This chain uses TRBV5-1 with TRBJ2-1; D is possibly TRBD1 (6 bases). V dropped 8 bases and J dropped 7 bases, with 19 bases sitting between them. The V gene's germline CDR1 is SGHRS and CDR2 YFSETQ. The CDR3 extends over 14 amino acids. For the CDR3, the DNA is TGCGCCAGTGGGGACACCGTCCCATCAAATGAGCAGTTCTTC. This encodes CASGDTVPSNEQFF. The full variable domain, its missing parts supplied by reference TRBV5-1 and TRBJ2-1, is KAGVTQTPRYLIKTRGQQVTLSCSPISGHRSVSWYQQTPGQGLQFLFEYFSETQRNKGNFPGRFSGRQFSNSRSEMNVSTLELGDSALYLCASGDTVPSNEQFFGPGTRLTVL.

V is TRBV7-9 and J is TRBJ1-5; no reliable D call. There are 12 residues in the CDR3. CDR1 is SEHNR, CDR2 FQNEAQ, per germline (reference sequence). The V and J ends lost 3 bases and 7 bases respectively, with 7 bases between them. This chain's CDR3 is CASSFSGQPQHF. The CDR3 DNA reads as TGTGCCAGCAGCTTTTCAGGACAGCCCCAGCATTTT. The full variable domain, in which reference TRBV7-9 and TRBJ1-5 provide the parts outside the CDR3, is DTGVSQNPRHKITKRGQNVTFRCDPISEHNRLYWYRQTLGQGPEFLTYFQNEAQLEKSRLLSDRFSAERPKGSFSTLEIQRTEQGDSAMYLCASSFSGQPQHFGDGTRLSIL.